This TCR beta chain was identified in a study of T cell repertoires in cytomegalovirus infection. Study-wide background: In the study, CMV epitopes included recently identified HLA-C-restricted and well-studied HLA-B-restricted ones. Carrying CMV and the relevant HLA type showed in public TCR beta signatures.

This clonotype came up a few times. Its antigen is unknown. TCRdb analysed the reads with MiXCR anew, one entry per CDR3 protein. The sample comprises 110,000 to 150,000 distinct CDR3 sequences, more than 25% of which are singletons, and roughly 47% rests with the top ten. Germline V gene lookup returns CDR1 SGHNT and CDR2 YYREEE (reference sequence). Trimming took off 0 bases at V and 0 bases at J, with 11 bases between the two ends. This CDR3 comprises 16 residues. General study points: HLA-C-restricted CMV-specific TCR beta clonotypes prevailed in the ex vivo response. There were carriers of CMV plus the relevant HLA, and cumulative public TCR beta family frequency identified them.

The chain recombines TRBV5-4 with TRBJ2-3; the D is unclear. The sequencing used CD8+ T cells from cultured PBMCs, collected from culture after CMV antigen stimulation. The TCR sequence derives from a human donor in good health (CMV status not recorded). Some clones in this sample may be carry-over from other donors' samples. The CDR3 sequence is CASSLALGSSTDTQYF. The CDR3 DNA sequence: TGTGCCAGCAGCTTGGCCTTGGGTAGCAGCACAGATACGCAGTATTTT.